This T cell receptor beta chain was observed in a study of Graves' ophthalmopathy and Graves' hyperthyroidism. The CDR3 extends over 17 amino acids. J was trimmed by 4 bases and V by 3 bases; bases with no gene match: 12. Germline lookup yields CDR1 ENHRY and CDR2 SYGVKD. Using RNA transcripts, the TCR beta CDR3 regions were amplified. First-round RT-PCR employed HTBI primers, with a second-round multiplex PCR after it. TCRdb processed the multiplex PCR reads anew with MiXCR; each CDR3 protein has one entry. Of some 250,000 distinct CDR3 sequences in the sample, around 42% are singletons; the top ten hold about 45%. This clonotype was counted between two and nine times. The antigen is unknown. Study outcomes and limitations: The study's model predicted ophthalmopathy progression at around 70% sensitivity and about 72% specificity. Among thyroid clonotypes expanded above 0.001 frequency, most also appeared in blood.

The receptor comes from an adult man with Graves' ophthalmopathy. This chain connects TRBV10-3 to TRBJ2-1; 7 bases map to TRBD2. Sequencing was carried out using peripheral blood. The DNA of the CDR3 is TGTGCCATCAGTGACATTCTAGCAGCTAGCGGATACAATGAGCAGTTCTTC. This translates into CAISDILAASGYNEQFF.